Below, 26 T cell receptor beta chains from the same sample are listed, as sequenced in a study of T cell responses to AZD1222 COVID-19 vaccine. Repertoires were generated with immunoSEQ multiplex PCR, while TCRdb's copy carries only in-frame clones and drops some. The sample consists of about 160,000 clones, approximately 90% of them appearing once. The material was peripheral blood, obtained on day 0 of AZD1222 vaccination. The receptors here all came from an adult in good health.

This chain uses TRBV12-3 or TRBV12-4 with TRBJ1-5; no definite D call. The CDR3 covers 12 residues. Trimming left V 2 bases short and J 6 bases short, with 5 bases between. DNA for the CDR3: TGTGCCAGCAGTTTATCCGGTCAGCCCCAGCATTTT. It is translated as CASSLSGQPQHF.

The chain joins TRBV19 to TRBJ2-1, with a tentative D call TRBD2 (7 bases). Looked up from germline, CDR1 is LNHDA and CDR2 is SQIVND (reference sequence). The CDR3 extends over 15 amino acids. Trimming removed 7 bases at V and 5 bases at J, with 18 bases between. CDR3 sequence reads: CASNGGGLNDNEQFF. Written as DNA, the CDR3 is TGTGCCAGTAATGGGGGGGGCCTTAACGACAATGAGCAGTTCTTC.

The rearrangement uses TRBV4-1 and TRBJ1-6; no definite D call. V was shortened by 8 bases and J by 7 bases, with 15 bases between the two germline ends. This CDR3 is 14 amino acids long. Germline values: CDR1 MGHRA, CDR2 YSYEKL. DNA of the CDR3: TGCGCCAGCGGTCGGGGAGTAGACAATTCACCCCTCCACTTT. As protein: CASGRGVDNSPLHF.

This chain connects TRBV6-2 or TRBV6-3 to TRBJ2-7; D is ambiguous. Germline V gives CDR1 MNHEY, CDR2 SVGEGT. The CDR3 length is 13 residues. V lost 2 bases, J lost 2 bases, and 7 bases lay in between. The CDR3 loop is CASSYGKAYEQYF. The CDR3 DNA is TGTGCCAGCAGTTACGGGAAAGCCTACGAGCAGTACTTC.

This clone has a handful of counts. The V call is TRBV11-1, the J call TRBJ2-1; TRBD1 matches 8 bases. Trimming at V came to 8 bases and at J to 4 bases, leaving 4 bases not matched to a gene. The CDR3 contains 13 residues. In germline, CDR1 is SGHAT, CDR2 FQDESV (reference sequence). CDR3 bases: TGTGCCAGCTGGGACAGGCCGTACAATGAGCAGTTCTTC. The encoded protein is CASWDRPYNEQFF.

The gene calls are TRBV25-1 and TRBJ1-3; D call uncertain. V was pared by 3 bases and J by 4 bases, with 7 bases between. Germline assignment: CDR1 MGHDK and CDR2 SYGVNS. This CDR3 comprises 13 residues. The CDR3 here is CASSDPVGNTIYF. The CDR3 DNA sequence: TGTGCCAGCAGTGATCCTGTGGGAAACACCATATATTTT.

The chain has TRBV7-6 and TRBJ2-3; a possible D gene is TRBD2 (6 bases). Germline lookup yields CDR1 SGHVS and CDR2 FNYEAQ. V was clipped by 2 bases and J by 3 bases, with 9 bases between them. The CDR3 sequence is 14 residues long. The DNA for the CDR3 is TGTGCCAGCAGCTTAACGGGAGAGACAGATACGCAGTATTTT. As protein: CASSLTGETDTQYF.

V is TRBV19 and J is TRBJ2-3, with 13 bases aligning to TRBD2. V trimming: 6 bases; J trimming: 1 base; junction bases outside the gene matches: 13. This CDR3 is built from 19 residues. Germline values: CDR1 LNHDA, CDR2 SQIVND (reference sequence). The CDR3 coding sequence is TGTGCCAGTAGAGAACCCCGGACTAGCGGGAGTCGTCGCACAGATACGCAGTATTTT. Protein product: CASREPRTSGSRRTDTQYF.

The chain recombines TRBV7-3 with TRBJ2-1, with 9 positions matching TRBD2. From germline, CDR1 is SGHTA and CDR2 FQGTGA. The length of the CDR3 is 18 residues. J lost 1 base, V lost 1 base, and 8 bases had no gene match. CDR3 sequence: CASSLMTSGLGSYNEQFF. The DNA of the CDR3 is TGTGCCAGCAGCTTAATGACTAGCGGTCTAGGTTCCTACAATGAGCAGTTCTTC.

CDR3 in amino acids: CASSSWDSPNQPQHF. In DNA form, the CDR3 reads TGTGCCAGTAGTTCCTGGGACAGCCCAAATCAGCCCCAGCATTTT. The rearrangement uses TRBV19 and TRBJ1-5; 7 bases align to TRBD1. V was clipped by 5 bases and J by 4 bases; unmatched bases: 8. This CDR3 has 15 residues. From germline, CDR1 is LNHDA and CDR2 SQIVND (reference sequence). The entire variable domain, with the rest obtained from reference TRBV19 and TRBJ1-5, is as follows: DGGITQSPKYLFRKEGQNVTLSCEQNLNHDAMYWYRQDPGQGLRLIYYSQIVNDFQKGDIAEGYSVSREKKESFPLTVTSAQKNPTAFYLCASSSWDSPNQPQHFGDGTRLSIL.

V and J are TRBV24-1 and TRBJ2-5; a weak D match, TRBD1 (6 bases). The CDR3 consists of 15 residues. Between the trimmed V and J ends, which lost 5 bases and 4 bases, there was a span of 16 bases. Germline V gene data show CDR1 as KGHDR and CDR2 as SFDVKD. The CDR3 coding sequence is TGTGCCACCAGTGTCGGCGGCGACAGGAGAGAGACCCAGTACTTC. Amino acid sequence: CATSVGGDRRETQYF.

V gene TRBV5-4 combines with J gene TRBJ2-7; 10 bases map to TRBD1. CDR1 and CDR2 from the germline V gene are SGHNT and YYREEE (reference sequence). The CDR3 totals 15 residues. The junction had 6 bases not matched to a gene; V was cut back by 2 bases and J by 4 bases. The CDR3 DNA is TGTGCCAGCAGCTTACGGGGGACAGGGGTTTACGAGCAGTACTTC. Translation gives CASSLRGTGVYEQYF.

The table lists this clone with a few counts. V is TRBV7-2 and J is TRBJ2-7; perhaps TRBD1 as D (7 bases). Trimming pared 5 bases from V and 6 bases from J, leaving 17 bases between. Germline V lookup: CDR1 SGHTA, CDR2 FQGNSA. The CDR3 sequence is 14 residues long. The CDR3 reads CASSVAGQSPEQYF. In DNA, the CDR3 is TGTGCCAGCAGCGTGGCGGGACAGTCGCCCGAGCAGTACTTC.

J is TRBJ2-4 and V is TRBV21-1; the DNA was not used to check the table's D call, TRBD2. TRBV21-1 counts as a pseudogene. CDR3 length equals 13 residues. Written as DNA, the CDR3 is TGTGCCATAGCAAGAGGAGCCAAAAACATTCAGTACTTC. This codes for CAIARGAKNIQYF.

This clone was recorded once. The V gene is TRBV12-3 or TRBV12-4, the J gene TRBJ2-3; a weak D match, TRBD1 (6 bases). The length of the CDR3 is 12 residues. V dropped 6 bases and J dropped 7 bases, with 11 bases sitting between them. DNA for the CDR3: TGTGCCAGCAGGCTACAGGGAAATACGCAGTATTTT. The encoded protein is CASRLQGNTQYF.

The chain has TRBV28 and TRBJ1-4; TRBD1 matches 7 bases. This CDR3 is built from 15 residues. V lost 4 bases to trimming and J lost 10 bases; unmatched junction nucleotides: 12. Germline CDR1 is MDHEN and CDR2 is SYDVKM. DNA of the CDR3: TGTGCCAGCAGTTCCCCGGACAGGTTGGAGGGAAAACTGTTTTTT. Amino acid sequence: CASSSPDRLEGKLFF. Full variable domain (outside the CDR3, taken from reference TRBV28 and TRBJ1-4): DVKVTQSSRYLVKRTGEKVFLECVQDMDHENMFWYRQDPGLGLRLIYFSYDVKMKEKGDIPEGYSVSREKKERFSLILESASTNQTSMYLCASSSPDRLEGKLFFGSGTQLSVL.

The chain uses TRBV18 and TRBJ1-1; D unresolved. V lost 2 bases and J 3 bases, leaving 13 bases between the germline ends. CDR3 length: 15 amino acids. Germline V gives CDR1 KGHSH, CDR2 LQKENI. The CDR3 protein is CASSPSRAWDTEAFF. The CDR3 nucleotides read TGTGCCAGCTCACCATCGAGGGCGTGGGACACTGAAGCTTTCTTT.

CDR3: CASSLWGGAKNIQYF. The DNA of the CDR3 is TGTGCCAGCAGTTTATGGGGGGGTGCCAAAAACATTCAGTACTTC. The chain is built from TRBV28 and TRBJ2-4; a possible D gene is TRBD2 (6 bases). V lost 0 bases, J lost 1 base, and 7 bases lay in between. Germline CDR1 and CDR2: MDHEN and SYDVKM. The length of the CDR3 is 15 residues.

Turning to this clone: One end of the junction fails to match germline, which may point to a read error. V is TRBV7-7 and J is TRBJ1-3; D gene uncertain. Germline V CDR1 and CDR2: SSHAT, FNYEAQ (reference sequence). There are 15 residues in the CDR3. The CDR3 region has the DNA TGTGCTAGCAGCCCCGGACGGAGCTCTGGAAACACCATATATTTT. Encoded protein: CASSPGRSSGNTIYF.

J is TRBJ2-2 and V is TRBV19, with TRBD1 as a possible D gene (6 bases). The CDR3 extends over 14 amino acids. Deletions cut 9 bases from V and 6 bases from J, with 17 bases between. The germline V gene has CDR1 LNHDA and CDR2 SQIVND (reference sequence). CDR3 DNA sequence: TGTGCCAGCGGTACTGGGGGCCTGGCCGGGGAGCTGTTTTTT. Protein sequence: CASGTGGLAGELFF.

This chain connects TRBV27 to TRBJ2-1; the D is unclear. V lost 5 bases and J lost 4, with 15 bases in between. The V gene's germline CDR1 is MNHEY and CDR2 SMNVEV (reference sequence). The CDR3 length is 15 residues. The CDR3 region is CASSQSRVEYNEQFF. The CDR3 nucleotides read TGTGCCAGCAGTCAATCTAGAGTTGAGTACAATGAGCAGTTCTTC.

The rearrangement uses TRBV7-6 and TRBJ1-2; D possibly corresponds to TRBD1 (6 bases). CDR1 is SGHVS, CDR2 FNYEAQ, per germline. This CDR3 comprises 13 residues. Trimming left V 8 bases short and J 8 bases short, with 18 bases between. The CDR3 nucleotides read TGTGCCAGCGGTTCCTCAGGGGCTGGCGGCTACACCTTC. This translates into CASGSSGAGGYTF.

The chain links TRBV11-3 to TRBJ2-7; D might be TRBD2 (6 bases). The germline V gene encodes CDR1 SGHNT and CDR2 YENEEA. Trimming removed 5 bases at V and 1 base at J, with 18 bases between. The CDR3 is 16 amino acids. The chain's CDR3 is CASSPSPSVGSYEQYF. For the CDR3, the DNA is TGTGCCAGCAGCCCCTCACCTAGCGTTGGTTCCTACGAGCAGTACTTC. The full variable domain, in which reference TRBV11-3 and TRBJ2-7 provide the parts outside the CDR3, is EAGVVQSPRYKIIEKKQPVAFWCNPISGHNTLYWYLQNLGQGPELLIRYENEEAVDDSQLPKDRFSAERLKGVDSTLKIQPAELGDSAVYLCASSPSPSVGSYEQYFGPGTRLTVT.

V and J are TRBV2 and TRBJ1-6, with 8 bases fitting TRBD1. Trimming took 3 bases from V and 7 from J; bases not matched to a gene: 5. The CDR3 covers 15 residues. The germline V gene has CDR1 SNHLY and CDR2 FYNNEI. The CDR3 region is CASSDRQGANSPLHF. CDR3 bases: TGTGCCAGCAGTGATAGGCAGGGGGCGAATTCACCCCTCCACTTT.

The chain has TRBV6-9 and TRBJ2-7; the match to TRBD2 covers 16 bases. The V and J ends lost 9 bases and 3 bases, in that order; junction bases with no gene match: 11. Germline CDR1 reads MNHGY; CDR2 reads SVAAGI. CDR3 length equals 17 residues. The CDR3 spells CARRGTSGRAVYYEQYF. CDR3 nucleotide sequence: TGTGCCAGGCGGGGGACTAGCGGGAGGGCCGTATACTACGAGCAGTACTTC.

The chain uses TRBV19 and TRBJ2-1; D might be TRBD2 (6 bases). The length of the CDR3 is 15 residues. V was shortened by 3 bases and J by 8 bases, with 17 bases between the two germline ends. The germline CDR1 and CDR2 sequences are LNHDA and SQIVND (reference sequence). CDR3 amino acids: CASSIGGTPCDEQFF. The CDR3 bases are TGTGCCAGTAGTATCGGCGGGACCCCCTGCGATGAGCAGTTCTTC.